This T cell receptor beta chain comes out of a study of blood T cell repertoires in COVID-19. Study-wide background: Some COVID-19 samples were acute and others convalescent; all came from the United States, Italy and Spain. Sources were T cells, B-cell-depleted T cells, or PBMCs; the material itself was cDNA or gDNA.

Original analysis: From reference gene primer amplification, estimates of nucleated cell counts were derived. The table came from immunoSEQ multiplex PCR; TCRdb's copy has only in-frame clones and leaves some out. Clonal size and the V and J genes are those of that table, whereas D and trimming came from the DNA. This table holds about 55,000 clones, roughly 90% found once. This CDR3 is built from 15 residues. The ends were cut back, 6 bases at V and 3 bases at J, with 14 bases in the middle. Germline V gene sequence: CDR1 SGHTA, CDR2 FQGNSA. The receptor's source is a human donor with active COVID-19. The donor label of this sample is uncertain. The chain couples TRBV7-2 to TRBJ2-2; D is perhaps TRBD2 (6 bases). Sequencing used peripheral blood. The CDR3 protein is CASRDMGGYTGELFF. The CDR3 bases are TGTGCCAGCAGGGATATGGGGGGTTACACCGGGGAGCTGTTTTTT. The complete variable domain, with remaining parts taken from reference TRBV7-2 and TRBJ2-2, reads GAGVSQSPSNKVTEKGKDVELRCDPISGHTALYWYRQSLGQGLEFLIYFQGNSAPDKSGLPSDRFSAERTGGSVSTLTIQRTQQEDSAVYLCASRDMGGYTGELFFGEGSRLTVL.